The 17 T cell receptor beta chains below all came from one sample that was sequenced in a study of blood T cell repertoires in COVID-19. Clones were sequenced by immunoSEQ multiplex PCR, and TCRdb holds only the in-frame ones, with some missing. The data show around 300,000 clones, roughly 88% seen once. Material for sequencing was peripheral blood. Every receptor here comes from a woman in her sixties or seventies with acute or convalescent COVID-19.

This clone was seen only a few times. This chain connects TRBV5-4 to TRBJ1-2; D may be TRBD1 (5 bases). The CDR3 covers 15 residues. Germline CDR1 SGHNT, CDR2 YYREEE (reference sequence). The V end lost 0 bases, the J end lost 7 bases, and 16 bases lay between the germline ends. This chain's CDR3 is CASSLALGGASGYTF. DNA of the CDR3: TGTGCCAGCAGCTTGGCCCTAGGAGGGGCATCTGGCTACACCTTC. Full variable domain (missing parts from reference TRBV5-4 and TRBJ1-2): ETGVTQSPTHLIKTRGQQVTLRCSSQSGHNTVSWYQQALGQGPQFIFQYYREEENGRGNFPPRFSGLQFPNYSSELNVNALELDDSALYLCASSLALGGASGYTFGSGTRLTVV.

The chain uses TRBV7-6 and TRBJ2-3; TRBD2 is a possible D gene (7 bases). Germline-derived CDR1 and CDR2 are SGHVS and FNYEAQ. The V end lost 3 bases, the J end lost 5 bases, and 12 bases lay between the germline ends. This CDR3 spans 14 amino acids. In DNA, the CDR3 is TGTGCCAGCAGCTTTTCCGGGGGGCGAGATACGCAGTATTTT. This translates into CASSFSGGRDTQYF.

The chain has TRBV12-3 or TRBV12-4 and TRBJ1-5; no reliable D call. The V and J ends lost 3 bases and 6 bases respectively, with 6 bases between them. The CDR3 loop spans 12 amino acids. CDR3 sequence: CASSFSGQPQHF. DNA for the CDR3: TGTGCCAGCAGTTTTAGTGGTCAGCCCCAGCATTTT.

CDR3 bases: TGCGCCAGCAGCCAAGAGATCACAGGGGGCCCTGGGGCCAACGTCCTGACTTTC. This gives the protein CASSQEITGGPGANVLTF. V gene TRBV4-1 combines with J gene TRBJ2-6; 9 positions match TRBD1. The CDR3 is 18 amino acids. The J segment lost 2 bases and the V segment lost 0 bases, leaving 5 bases of the junction unmatched. Germline-derived CDR1 and CDR2 are MGHRA and YSYEKL.

The chain couples TRBV3-1 (or the pseudogene TRBV3-2) to TRBJ1-1; a weak D match, TRBD1 (5 bases). With 1 base removed from V and 1 base from J, the gap between germline ends came to 7 bases. This CDR3 is 14 amino acids long. Germline V gives CDR1 LGHDT, CDR2 YNNKEL (reference sequence). CDR3 sequence reads: CASSQAGSNTEAFF. The CDR3 bases are TGTGCCAGCAGCCAAGCAGGGTCGAACACTGAAGCTTTCTTT.

The J gene is TRBJ1-5, the V gene TRBV19; D call uncertain. Per germline, CDR1 LNHDA and CDR2 SQIVND (reference sequence). CDR3 length equals 13 residues. Trimming removed 6 bases at V and 6 bases at J, with 12 bases between. CDR3 sequence reads: CASRSSSSQPQHF. The CDR3 coding sequence is TGTGCCAGTAGGAGTTCGAGTAGTCAGCCCCAGCATTTT.

This chain connects TRBV27 to TRBJ1-2, with 7 bases that match TRBD1. The ends lost 5 bases at V and 8 bases at J; junction bases unmatched: 14. Looked up from germline, CDR1 is MNHEY and CDR2 is SMNVEV (reference sequence). This CDR3 has 15 amino acids. For the CDR3, the DNA is TGTGCCAGCAGTCTACTAAGGGGACAGCTCGCCGGCTACACCTTC. Residues: CASSLLRGQLAGYTF.

This chain connects TRBV5-4 to TRBJ1-1, with D unclear. Germline CDR1 SGHNT, CDR2 YYREEE (reference sequence). The CDR3 totals 16 residues. The V end was cut by 4 bases, the J end by 0 bases, with 16 bases between. The CDR3 DNA sequence: TGTGCCAGCAGCCATAACAGACAAAGTATGAACACTGAAGCTTTCTTT. This sequence encodes CASSHNRQSMNTEAFF.

The chain has TRBV2 and TRBJ1-5; D is perhaps TRBD1 (6 bases). V dropped 6 bases and J dropped 0 bases, with 12 bases sitting between them. This CDR3 comprises 15 residues. CDR1 and CDR2 from the germline V gene are SNHLY and FYNNEI. CDR3 residues: CASRPKGHSNQPQHF. In DNA, the CDR3 is TGTGCCAGCAGACCCAAGGGACATAGCAATCAGCCCCAGCATTTT.

The CDR3: CASSPDSRNEQFF. The DNA for the CDR3 is TGTGCCAGCAGCCCCGACAGCCGCAATGAGCAGTTCTTC. J is TRBJ2-1 and V is TRBV11-2; tentative D call: TRBD1 (5 bases). This CDR3 has 13 amino acids. Trimming took 5 bases from V and 6 from J, leaving 11 bases between them. The germline CDR1 and CDR2 sequences are SGHAT and FQNNGV.

For the CDR3, the DNA is TGTGCCAGCAGTAACGCCGAGCGCCCCGATGGCTACACCTTC. Protein product: CASSNAERPDGYTF. This chain connects TRBV6-6 to TRBJ1-2; D call uncertain. CDR1 is MNHNY and CDR2 is SVGAGI in the germline V gene (reference sequence). The ends were cut back, 5 bases at V and 6 bases at J, with 16 bases in the middle. The length of the CDR3 is 14 residues.

The chain has TRBV19 and TRBJ1-3; D not resolved. Germline assignment: CDR1 LNHDA and CDR2 SQIVND (reference sequence). V shed 7 bases and J shed 0 bases, with 13 bases lying between them. This CDR3 is 15 amino acids long. The CDR3 reads CASKSEVFSGNTIYF. For the CDR3, the DNA is TGTGCCAGTAAATCGGAGGTCTTCTCTGGAAACACCATATATTTT.

CDR3 amino acids: CASSYEVLSPLHF. The CDR3 coding sequence is TGTGCCAGCAGTTACGAGGTCCTTTCACCCCTCCACTTT. The rearrangement joins TRBV6-2 or TRBV6-3 to TRBJ1-6; D remains ambiguous. V was pared by 2 bases and J by 9 bases, with 8 bases between. The CDR3 runs to 13 residues. The germline V gene has CDR1 MNHEY and CDR2 SVGEGT.

The chain uses TRBV19 and TRBJ2-1, with 7 positions matching TRBD2. V lost 3 bases, J lost 5 bases, and 10 bases stayed unmatched. From germline, CDR1 is LNHDA and CDR2 SQIVND (reference sequence). The CDR3 length is 16 residues. The CDR3 sequence is CASSILGRGTHNEQFF. CDR3 bases: TGTGCCAGTAGTATTCTGGGGCGGGGGACGCACAATGAGCAGTTCTTC. The full variable domain, its missing parts supplied by reference TRBV19 and TRBJ2-1, is DGGITQSPKYLFRKEGQNVTLSCEQNLNHDAMYWYRQDPGQGLRLIYYSQIVNDFQKGDIAEGYSVSREKKESFPLTVTSAQKNPTAFYLCASSILGRGTHNEQFFGPGTRLTVL.

This clone was seen more than once but under ten times. The gene calls are TRBV3-1 (or the pseudogene TRBV3-2) and TRBJ1-6; 7 bases are a match to TRBD1. V was pared by 4 bases and J by 7 bases, with 4 bases of the junction left unmatched. The CDR3 consists of 14 residues. Germline V lookup: CDR1 LGHDT, CDR2 YNNKEL (reference sequence). In DNA, the CDR3 is TGTGCCAGCAGCCCACACAGGGGAAATTCACCCCTCCACTTT. This sequence encodes CASSPHRGNSPLHF.

The chain employs TRBV19 and TRBJ2-2, with D possibly being TRBD1 (5 bases). The V gene's germline CDR1 is LNHDA and CDR2 SQIVND (reference sequence). Trimming pared 7 bases from V and 1 base from J, leaving 16 bases between. This CDR3 spans 16 amino acids. CDR3 region: CASMGLDSKNTGELFF. CDR3 nucleotide sequence: TGTGCCAGTATGGGCTTAGACAGTAAGAACACCGGGGAGCTGTTTTTT.

V usage is TRBV3-1 (or the pseudogene TRBV3-2) and J usage is TRBJ1-4; 8 bases line up with TRBD1. Trimming took 3 bases from V and 12 from J; bases not matched to a gene: 3. CDR3 length: 12 amino acids. CDR1 is LGHDT, CDR2 YNNKEL, per germline (reference sequence). The CDR3 region has the DNA TGTGCCAGCAGCCACCCGGACAGGGAACTGTTTTTT. Amino acids: CASSHPDRELFF.